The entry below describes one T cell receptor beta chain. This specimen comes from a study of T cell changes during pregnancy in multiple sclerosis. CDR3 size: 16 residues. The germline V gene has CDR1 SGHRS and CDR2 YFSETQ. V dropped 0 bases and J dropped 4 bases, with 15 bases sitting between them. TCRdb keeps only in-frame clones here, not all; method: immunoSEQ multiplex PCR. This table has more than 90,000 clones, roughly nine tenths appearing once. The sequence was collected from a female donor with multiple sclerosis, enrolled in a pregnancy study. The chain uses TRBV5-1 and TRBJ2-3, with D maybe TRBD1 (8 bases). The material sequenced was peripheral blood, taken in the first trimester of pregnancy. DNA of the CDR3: TGCGCCAGCAGCTTGGGGAGGACAGGGAGGGCAGATACGCAGTATTTT. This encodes CASSLGRTGRADTQYF.